The text below deals with one TCR beta chain. The data belong to a study of T cells in tumors after PD-1 blockade. Sequencing used immunoSEQ multiplex PCR; TCRdb keeps in-frame clones, though not all of them. The repertoire holds 61,000 or so clones, about 82% seen once, with roughly 12% in the top ten. The germline V gene encodes CDR1 SGHVS and CDR2 FQNEAQ. The V segment lost 6 bases and the J segment 0 bases; nucleotides outside the gene matches: 4. The CDR3 runs 15 residues. This sequence originates from a human donor with basal cell carcinoma. The chain links TRBV7-8 to TRBJ1-5, with 8 bases matching TRBD1. Sequenced here: PBMCs, sampled before anti-PD-1 treatment. The CDR3 region is CASRPDRASNQPQHF. In DNA form, the CDR3 reads TGTGCCAGCAGACCGGACAGGGCTAGCAATCAGCCCCAGCATTTT.